Below are 5 T cell receptor beta chains sequenced from a single sample in a study of blood T cell repertoires in COVID-19. Here immunoSEQ multiplex PCR was the method, and the copy in TCRdb shows in-frame clones only, minus some. The sample records tens of thousands of clones, 70% to 80% being singletons. Sequencing was carried out using peripheral blood. Every receptor here comes from a human donor in a cohort sampled during active COVID-19.

This clone was detected once. This sequence joins TRBV6-5 and TRBJ2-2; D may be TRBD2 (6 bases). The V and J ends lost 7 bases and 2 bases respectively, with 14 bases between them. CDR3 size: 15 residues. Germline loops: CDR1 MNHEY, CDR2 SVGAGI. The CDR3 DNA reads TGTGCCAGCACCCGGGGGAAACTAAACACCGGGGAGCTGTTTTTT. It translates to CASTRGKLNTGELFF.

This clone occurred a few times. This chain links TRBV5-1 with TRBJ2-7, with D maybe TRBD2 (6 bases). The V gene's germline CDR1 is SGHRS and CDR2 YFSETQ. The CDR3 is made up of 13 amino acids. The V gene lost 7 bases and the J gene lost 1 base, with 12 bases spanning the gap. The CDR3 DNA follows: TGCGCCAGCTCGGCTAGCGAATCCTACGAGCAGTACTTC. This sequence encodes CASSASESYEQYF.

The chain uses TRBV27 and TRBJ2-7; 12 nucleotides align to TRBD2. Germline V gene lookup returns CDR1 MNHEY and CDR2 SMNVEV (reference sequence). The CDR3 consists of 16 residues. V trimming: 2 bases; J trimming: 4 bases; junction bases outside the gene matches: 6. The CDR3 reads CASSLSLAGGLYEQYF. In DNA, the CDR3 is TGTGCCAGCAGTTTAAGCCTAGCGGGAGGGTTATACGAGCAGTACTTC.

In this sample, this clone turned up once. The rearrangement links TRBV28 to TRBJ2-2; maybe TRBD1 (6 bases). Between the trimmed V and J ends, which lost 8 bases and 7 bases, there was a span of 14 bases. Germline V gene lookup returns CDR1 MDHEN and CDR2 SYDVKM. The CDR3 runs 13 residues. CDR3 residues: CASQWGRVGELFF. The CDR3 nucleotides are TGTGCCAGCCAATGGGGGCGAGTCGGGGAGCTGTTTTTT.

The V call is TRBV29-1, the J call TRBJ2-5, with D perhaps matching TRBD1 (6 bases). Germline-derived CDR1 and CDR2 are SQVTM and ANQGSEA. Trimming removed 4 bases at V and 0 bases at J, with 18 bases between. CDR3 length: 16 residues. The CDR3 sequence is CSVVPQGLLHQETQYF. CDR3 in DNA: TGCAGCGTTGTCCCCCAGGGGCTCCTTCACCAAGAGACCCAGTACTTC.